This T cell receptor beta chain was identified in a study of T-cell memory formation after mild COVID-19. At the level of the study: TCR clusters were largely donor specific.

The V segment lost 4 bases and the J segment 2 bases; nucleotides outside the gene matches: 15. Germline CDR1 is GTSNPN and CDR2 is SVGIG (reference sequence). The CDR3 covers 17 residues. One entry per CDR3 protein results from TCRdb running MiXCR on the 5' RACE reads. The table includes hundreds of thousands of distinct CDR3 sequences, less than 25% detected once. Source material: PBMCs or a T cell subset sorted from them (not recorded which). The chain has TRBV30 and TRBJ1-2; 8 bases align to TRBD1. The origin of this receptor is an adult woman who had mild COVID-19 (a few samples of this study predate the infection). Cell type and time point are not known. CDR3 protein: CAWKIPSGQGGNYGYTF. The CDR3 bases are TGTGCCTGGAAAATCCCGAGCGGACAGGGCGGAAACTATGGCTACACCTTC.